Presented here are 15 T cell receptor beta chains from one specimen sequenced in a study of naive and memory T cell subsets. Study-wide findings and caveats: A few larger clonotypes appeared in naive repertoires, especially CD8, possibly memory cells re-expressing CD45RA.

Their antigen targets remain unknown. The beta constant-region primer was an equimolar mix of two oligonucleotides covering TRBC1 and TRBC2. The ligated cDNA underwent four PCR rounds using SP2 and nested alpha and beta constant-region primers. TCRdb called the UMI-ligation and nested PCR reads again in MiXCR, with one record for every CDR3 protein. The data contain 130,000 to 150,000 distinct CDR3 sequences, roughly 20% of them singletons. Sequencing input: naive CD4+ T cells from blood. The receptors derive from a human donor in good health.

This clonotype was counted once. The gene calls are TRBV14 and TRBJ2-7; 10 bases fit TRBD2. The CDR3 length is 15 residues. Germline trimming cut 2 bases from V and 2 bases from J; bases unmatched to any gene: 3. Germline lookup yields CDR1 SGHDN and CDR2 FVKESK. The CDR3 spells CASSQYSGRPYEQYF. CDR3 nucleotides: TGTGCCAGCAGCCAATATAGCGGGAGGCCCTACGAGCAGTACTTC.

This clonotype was seen only a few times. The J gene is TRBJ2-4, the V gene TRBV2; D ambiguous. Germline V CDR1 and CDR2: SNHLY, FYNNEI. The V and J ends lost 5 bases and 4 bases respectively, with 12 bases between them. This CDR3 has 14 residues. Written as DNA, the CDR3 is TGTGCCAGCAGTAACGAGGAACGAAAAAACATTCAGTACTTC. This encodes CASSNEERKNIQYF. The full variable domain, with the rest looked up from reference TRBV2 and TRBJ2-4, is EPEVTQTPSHQVTQMGQEVILRCVPISNHLYFYWYRQILGQKVEFLVSFYNNEISEKSEIFDDQFSVERPDGSNFTLKIRSTKLEDSAMYFCASSNEERKNIQYFGAGTRLSVL.

The V and J genes are TRBV6-2 or TRBV6-3 and TRBJ2-3; D gene unclear. CDR1 MNHEY and CDR2 SVGEGT come from the germline V gene. V was cut by 1 base and J by 0 bases, with 8 bases left in between. The CDR3 extends over 15 amino acids. The CDR3 is CASSYYQPSTDTQYF. CDR3 DNA sequence: TGTGCCAGCAGTTACTACCAACCAAGCACAGATACGCAGTATTTT.

This clonotype was seen a few times. V and J are TRBV4-3 and TRBJ2-7; D is perhaps TRBD1 (5 bases). The CDR3 loop spans 15 amino acids. V lost 0 bases to trimming and J lost 1 base, with 10 bases between them. Germline CDR1 reads LGHNA; CDR2 reads YSLEER. CDR3 protein: CASSQDFQGSYEQYF. CDR3 sequence (DNA): TGCGCCAGCAGCCAAGATTTCCAGGGTTCCTACGAGCAGTACTTC.

This clonotype was detected a few times. The V and J genes are TRBV12-3 or TRBV12-4 and TRBJ2-1, with D unresolved. Trimming stripped 6 bases from V and 6 bases from J, with 12 bases between. This CDR3 spans 13 amino acids. Here the CDR3 DNA reads TGTGCCAGCAGCGGGCTACGACTCAATGAGCAGTTCTTC. Protein sequence: CASSGLRLNEQFF.

The chain employs TRBV20-1 and TRBJ1-1; D remains unclear. Germline assignment: CDR1 DFQATT and CDR2 SNEGSKA (reference sequence). The V end lost 1 base, the J end lost 11 bases, and 17 bases lay between the germline ends. The CDR3 sequence is 13 residues long. CDR3 in amino acids: CSARVVSALRAFF. CDR3 sequence (DNA): TGCAGTGCTAGAGTCGTCTCCGCACTTCGGGCTTTCTTT.

This clonotype has at least ten counts. V usage is TRBV29-1 and J usage is TRBJ2-5; possibly TRBD1 for D (5 bases). The CDR3 loop spans 13 amino acids. Germline CDR1 and CDR2: SQVTM and ANQGSEA. V lost 4 bases, J lost 2 bases, and 11 bases lay in between. CDR3 sequence reads: CSVGGREQETQYF. DNA of the CDR3: TGCAGCGTTGGGGGCAGGGAACAAGAGACCCAGTACTTC.

The genes are TRBV28 and TRBJ2-1; 9 positions agree with TRBD2. Germline CDR1 reads MDHEN; CDR2 reads SYDVKM. The CDR3 consists of 13 residues. V gave up 6 bases and J gave up 10 bases; unmatched junction bases: 7. The CDR3 sequence: CASRGSGSREQFF. The DNA for the CDR3 is TGTGCCAGCAGGGGTAGCGGGAGTCGAGAGCAGTTCTTC.

This clonotype was recorded only once. The J gene is TRBJ2-7, the V gene TRBV7-9, with D perhaps matching TRBD2 (6 bases). V shed 1 base and J shed 5 bases, with 12 bases lying between them. The CDR3 length is 14 residues. Per germline, CDR1 SEHNR and CDR2 FQNEAQ (reference sequence). The CDR3 region has the DNA TGTGCCAGCAGCTTAGGCGGGGCTGTGGACGAGCAGTACTTC. Residues: CASSLGGAVDEQYF.

The chain has TRBV2 and TRBJ2-7, with 7 bases matching TRBD1. J lost 5 bases, V lost 6 bases, and 7 bases had no gene match. Germline CDR1 and CDR2: SNHLY and FYNNEI. CDR3 length: 13 amino acids. CDR3 sequence (DNA): TGTGCCAGCAGGCAGACAGGGAACCACGAGCAGTACTTC. Encoded protein: CASRQTGNHEQYF.

V and J are TRBV28 and TRBJ2-2; 8 nucleotides line up with TRBD1. Germline loops: CDR1 MDHEN, CDR2 SYDVKM. Germline trimming cut 6 bases from V and 6 bases from J; bases unmatched to any gene: 9. The CDR3 has 15 amino acids. DNA of the CDR3: TGTGCCAGCAGCCCCGGGCAGGGGGCTTCCGGGGAGCTGTTTTTT. Its translation is CASSPGQGASGELFF.

The J gene is TRBJ1-3, the V gene TRBV15; D possibly corresponds to TRBD1 (5 bases). Germline CDR1 is LNHNV and CDR2 is YYDKDF (reference sequence). The CDR3 is 16 residues long. Deletions cut 1 base from V and 3 bases from J, with 13 bases between. CDR3 sequence reads: CATSRVGGRSGNTIYF. The CDR3 DNA reads TGTGCCACCAGCAGAGTTGGGGGACGGAGTGGAAACACCATATATTTT. Full variable domain (rest looked up from reference TRBV15 and TRBJ1-3): DAMVIQNPRYQVTQFGKPVTLSCSQTLNHNVMYWYQQKSSQAPKLLFHYYDKDFNNEADTPDNFQSRRPNTSFCFLDIRSPGLGDTAMYLCATSRVGGRSGNTIYFGEGSWLTVV.

This clonotype occurred a few times. The CDR3 DNA follows: TGTGCCAGCAGTCTTCAGGGAATCGGTCTAGCCAAAAACATTCAGTACTTC. Encoded protein: CASSLQGIGLAKNIQYF. The chain couples TRBV2 to TRBJ2-4; D is perhaps TRBD1 (5 bases). The CDR3 sequence is 17 residues long. The germline V gene encodes CDR1 SNHLY and CDR2 FYNNEI. Trimming shortened V by 5 bases and J by 0 bases, and 17 bases separated the two germline ends.

This clonotype occurred many times. The J gene is TRBJ2-1, the V gene TRBV18; D not certain. V lost 4 bases, J lost 8 bases, and 15 bases lay in between. This CDR3 comprises 14 residues. Per the germline V gene, CDR1 is KGHSH and CDR2 is LQKENI. The CDR3 bases are TGTGCCAGCTCACTGAATACAATCTTCGATGAGCAGTTCTTC. Protein product: CASSLNTIFDEQFF.

This clonotype was picked up many times. The genes are TRBV14 and TRBJ2-6; the D gene is possibly TRBD2 (6 bases). The V gene lost 2 bases and the J gene lost 0 bases, with 14 bases spanning the gap. CDR3 length: 18 residues. Germline V CDR1 and CDR2: SGHDN, FVKESK. The CDR3 nucleotides are TGTGCCAGCAGCCAATTTGCGGCGGGGAGCTCTGGGGCCAACGTCCTGACTTTC. It codes for CASSQFAAGSSGANVLTF.